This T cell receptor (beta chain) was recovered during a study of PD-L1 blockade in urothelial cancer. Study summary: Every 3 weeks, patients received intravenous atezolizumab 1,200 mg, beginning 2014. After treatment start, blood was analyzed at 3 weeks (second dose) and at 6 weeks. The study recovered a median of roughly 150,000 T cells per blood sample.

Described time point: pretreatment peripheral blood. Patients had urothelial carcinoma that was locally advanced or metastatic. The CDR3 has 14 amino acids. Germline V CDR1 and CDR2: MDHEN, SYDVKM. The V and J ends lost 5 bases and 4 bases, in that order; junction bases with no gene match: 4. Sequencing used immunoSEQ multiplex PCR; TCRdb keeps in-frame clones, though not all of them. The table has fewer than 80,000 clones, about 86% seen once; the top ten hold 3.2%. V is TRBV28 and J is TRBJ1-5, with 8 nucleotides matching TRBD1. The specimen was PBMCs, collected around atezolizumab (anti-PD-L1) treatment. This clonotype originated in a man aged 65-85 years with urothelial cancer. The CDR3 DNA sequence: TGTGCCAGCAGTCCCTGGACAGGGAATCAGCCCCAGCATTTT. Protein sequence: CASSPWTGNQPQHF.